The T cell receptor (beta chain) under discussion was sequenced for a study of cytomegalovirus exposure and HLA in healthy donors. Trimming removed 6 bases at V and 0 bases at J, with 15 bases between. Germline CDR1 reads SNHLY; CDR2 reads FYNNEI. The CDR3 is 16 residues long. It was with 60 Vbeta and 13 Jbeta primers that the PCR ran. Sequencing was performed with immunoSEQ multiplex PCR; in TCRdb, only in-frame clones are kept and a portion is missing. Of around 150,000 clones in the sample, around 77% were seen once. The rearrangement links TRBV2 to TRBJ1-5; no clear D gene. The sample was PBMCs. The TCR sequence derives from a man aged 25 to 40 in good health and CMV-seronegative. CDR3 sequence: CASSELNPYSNQPQHF. DNA for the CDR3: TGTGCCAGCAGCGAACTAAATCCTTATAGCAATCAGCCCCAGCATTTT.